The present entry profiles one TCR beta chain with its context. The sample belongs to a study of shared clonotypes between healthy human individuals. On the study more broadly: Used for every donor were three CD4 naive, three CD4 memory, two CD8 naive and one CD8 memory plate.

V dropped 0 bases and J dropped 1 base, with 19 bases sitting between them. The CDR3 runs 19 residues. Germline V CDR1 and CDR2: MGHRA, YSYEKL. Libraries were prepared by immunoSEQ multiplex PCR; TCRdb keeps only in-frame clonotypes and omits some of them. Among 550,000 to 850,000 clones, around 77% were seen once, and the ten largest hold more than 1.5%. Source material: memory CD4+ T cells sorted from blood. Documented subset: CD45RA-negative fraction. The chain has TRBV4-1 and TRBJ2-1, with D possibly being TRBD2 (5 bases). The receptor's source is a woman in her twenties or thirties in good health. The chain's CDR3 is CASSQDPHAGVGSYNEQFF. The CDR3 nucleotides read TGCGCCAGCAGCCAAGACCCGCATGCGGGTGTCGGATCCTACAATGAGCAGTTCTTC.